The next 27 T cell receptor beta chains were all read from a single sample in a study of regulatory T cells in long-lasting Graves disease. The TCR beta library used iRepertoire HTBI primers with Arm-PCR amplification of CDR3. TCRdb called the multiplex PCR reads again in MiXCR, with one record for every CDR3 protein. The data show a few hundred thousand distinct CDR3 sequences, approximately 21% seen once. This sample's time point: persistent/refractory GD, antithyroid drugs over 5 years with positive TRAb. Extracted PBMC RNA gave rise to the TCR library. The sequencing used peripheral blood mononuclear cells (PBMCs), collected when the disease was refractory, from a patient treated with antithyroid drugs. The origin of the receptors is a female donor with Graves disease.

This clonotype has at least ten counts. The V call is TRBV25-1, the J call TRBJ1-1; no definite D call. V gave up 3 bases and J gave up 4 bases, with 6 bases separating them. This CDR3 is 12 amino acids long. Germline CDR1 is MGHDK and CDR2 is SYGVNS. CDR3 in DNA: TGTGCCAGCAGTGATCAGCGCACTGAAGCTTTCTTT. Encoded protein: CASSDQRTEAFF.

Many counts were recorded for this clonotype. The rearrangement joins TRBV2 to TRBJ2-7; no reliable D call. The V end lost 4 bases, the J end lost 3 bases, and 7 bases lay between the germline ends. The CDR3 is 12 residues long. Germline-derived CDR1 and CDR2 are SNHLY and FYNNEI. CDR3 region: CASSATIYEQYF. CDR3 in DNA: TGTGCCAGCAGTGCCACCATCTACGAGCAGTACTTC.

CDR3 residues: CASREDYTDTQYF. Written as DNA, the CDR3 is TGTGCCAGTAGAGAAGATTACACGGATACGCAGTATTTT. The chain joins TRBV19 to TRBJ1-1; D uncertain. The J call may be mistaken, given a closer DNA end match to TRBJ2-3. Germline CDR1 is LNHDA and CDR2 is SQIVND (reference sequence). This CDR3 contains 13 residues.

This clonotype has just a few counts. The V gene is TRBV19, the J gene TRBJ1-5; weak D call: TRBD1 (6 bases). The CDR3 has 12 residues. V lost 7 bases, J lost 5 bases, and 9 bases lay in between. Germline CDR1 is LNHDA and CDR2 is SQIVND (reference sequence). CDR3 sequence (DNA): TGTGCCAGTACCGAGGGGGATCAGCCCCAGCATTTT. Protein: CASTEGDQPQHF.

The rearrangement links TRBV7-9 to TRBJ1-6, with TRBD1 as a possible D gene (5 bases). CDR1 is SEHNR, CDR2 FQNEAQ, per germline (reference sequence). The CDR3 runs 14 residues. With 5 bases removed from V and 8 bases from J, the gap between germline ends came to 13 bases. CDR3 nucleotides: TGTGCCAGCAGCCGAACAGGTCTAGATTCACCCCTCCACTTT. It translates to CASSRTGLDSPLHF. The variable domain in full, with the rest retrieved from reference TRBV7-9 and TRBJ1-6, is DTGVSQNPRHKITKRGQNVTFRCDPISEHNRLYWYRQTLGQGPEFLTYFQNEAQLEKSRLLSDRFSAERPKGSFSTLEIQRTEQGDSAMYLCASSRTGLDSPLHFGNGTRLTVT.

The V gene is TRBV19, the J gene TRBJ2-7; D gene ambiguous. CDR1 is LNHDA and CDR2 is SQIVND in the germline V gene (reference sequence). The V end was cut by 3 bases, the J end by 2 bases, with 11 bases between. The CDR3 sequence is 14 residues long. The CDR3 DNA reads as TGTGCCAGTAGTATTTCTGGCGGAGCCTACGAGCAGTACTTC. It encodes CASSISGGAYEQYF.

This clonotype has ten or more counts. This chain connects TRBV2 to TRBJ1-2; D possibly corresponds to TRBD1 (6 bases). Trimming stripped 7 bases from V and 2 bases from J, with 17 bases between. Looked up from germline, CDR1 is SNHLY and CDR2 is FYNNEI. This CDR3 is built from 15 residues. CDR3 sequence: CASKWTVGGNYGYTF. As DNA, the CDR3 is TGTGCCAGCAAATGGACAGTCGGCGGGAACTATGGCTACACCTTC.

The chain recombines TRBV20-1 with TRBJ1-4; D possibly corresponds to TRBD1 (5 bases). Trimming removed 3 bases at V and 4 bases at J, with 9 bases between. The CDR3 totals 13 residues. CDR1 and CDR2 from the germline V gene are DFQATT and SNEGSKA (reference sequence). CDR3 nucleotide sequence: TGCAGTGCTAGGGGGCAGTATAATGAAAAACTGTTTTTT. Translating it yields CSARGQYNEKLFF.

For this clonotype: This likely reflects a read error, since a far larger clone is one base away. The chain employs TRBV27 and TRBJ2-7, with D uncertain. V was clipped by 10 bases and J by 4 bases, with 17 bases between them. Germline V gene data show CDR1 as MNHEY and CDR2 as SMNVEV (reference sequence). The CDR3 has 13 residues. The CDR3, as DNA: TGTGCCAACTACGACATGGCCTTGTACGAGCAGTACTTC. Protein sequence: CANYDMALYEQYF.

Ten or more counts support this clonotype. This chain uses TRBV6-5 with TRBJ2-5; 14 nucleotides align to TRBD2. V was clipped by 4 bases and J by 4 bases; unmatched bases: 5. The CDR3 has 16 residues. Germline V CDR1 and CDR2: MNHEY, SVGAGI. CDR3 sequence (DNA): TGTGCCAGCAGTTCCGGGACTAGCGGGAGTACAGAGACCCAGTACTTC. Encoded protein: CASSSGTSGSTETQYF.

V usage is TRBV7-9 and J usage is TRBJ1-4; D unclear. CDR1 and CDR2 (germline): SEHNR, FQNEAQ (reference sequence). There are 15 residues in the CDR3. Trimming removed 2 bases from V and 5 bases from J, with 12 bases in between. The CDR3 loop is CASSLFGSENEKLFF. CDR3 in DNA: TGTGCCAGCAGCTTATTCGGCAGCGAAAATGAAAAACTGTTTTTT. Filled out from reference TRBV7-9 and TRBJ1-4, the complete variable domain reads DTGVSQNPRHKITKRGQNVTFRCDPISEHNRLYWYRQTLGQGPEFLTYFQNEAQLEKSRLLSDRFSAERPKGSFSTLEIQRTEQGDSAMYLCASSLFGSENEKLFFGSGTQLSVL.

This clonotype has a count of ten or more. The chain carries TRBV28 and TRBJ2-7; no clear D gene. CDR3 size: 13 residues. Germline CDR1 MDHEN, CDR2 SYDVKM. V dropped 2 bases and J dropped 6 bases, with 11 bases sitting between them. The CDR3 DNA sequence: TGTGCCAGCAGTTTACCCACGCTGGGCGAGCAGTACTTC. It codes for CASSLPTLGEQYF.

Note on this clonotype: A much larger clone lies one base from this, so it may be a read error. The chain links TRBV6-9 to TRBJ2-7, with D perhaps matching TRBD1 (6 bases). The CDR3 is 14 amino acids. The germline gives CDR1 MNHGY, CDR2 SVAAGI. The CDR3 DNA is TGTGCCAGCAGTTACTACAGGGCTGGCAACGAGCAGCACTTC. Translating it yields CASSYYRAGNEQHF.

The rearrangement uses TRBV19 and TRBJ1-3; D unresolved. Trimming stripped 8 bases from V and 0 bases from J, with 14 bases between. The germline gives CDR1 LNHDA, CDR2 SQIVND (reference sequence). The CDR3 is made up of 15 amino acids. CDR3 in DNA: TGTGCCAGTCTCCACGGCGGCCGCTCTGGAAACACCATATATTTT. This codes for CASLHGGRSGNTIYF.

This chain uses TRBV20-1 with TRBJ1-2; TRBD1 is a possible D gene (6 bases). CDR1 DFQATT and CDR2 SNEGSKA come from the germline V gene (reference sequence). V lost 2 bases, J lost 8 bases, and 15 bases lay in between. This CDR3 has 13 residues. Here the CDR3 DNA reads TGCAGTGCTAGACTACAGGGAGCGGGGGGCTACACCTTC. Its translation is CSARLQGAGGYTF.

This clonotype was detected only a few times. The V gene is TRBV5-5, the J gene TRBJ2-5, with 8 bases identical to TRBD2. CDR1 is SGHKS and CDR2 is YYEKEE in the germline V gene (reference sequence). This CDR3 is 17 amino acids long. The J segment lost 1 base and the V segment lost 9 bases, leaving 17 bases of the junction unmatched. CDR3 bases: TGTGCCACTGGAATGGCTGAGCTAGCGGGTGTCCAAGAGACCCAGTACTTC. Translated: CATGMAELAGVQETQYF.

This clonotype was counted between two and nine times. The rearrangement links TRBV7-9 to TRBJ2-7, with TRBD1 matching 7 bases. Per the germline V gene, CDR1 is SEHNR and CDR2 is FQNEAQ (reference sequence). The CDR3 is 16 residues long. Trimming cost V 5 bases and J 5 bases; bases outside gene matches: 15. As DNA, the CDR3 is TGTGCCAGCAGCCCCATGGGGCTCCAGGGGGTCCACGAGCAGTACTTC. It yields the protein CASSPMGLQGVHEQYF.

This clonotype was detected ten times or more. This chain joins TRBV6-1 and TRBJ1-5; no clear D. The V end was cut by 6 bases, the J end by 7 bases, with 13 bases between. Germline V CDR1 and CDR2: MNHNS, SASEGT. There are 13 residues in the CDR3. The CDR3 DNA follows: TGTGCCAGCAGGAGAGTGGTGGGGCAGCCCCAGCATTTT. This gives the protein CASRRVVGQPQHF.

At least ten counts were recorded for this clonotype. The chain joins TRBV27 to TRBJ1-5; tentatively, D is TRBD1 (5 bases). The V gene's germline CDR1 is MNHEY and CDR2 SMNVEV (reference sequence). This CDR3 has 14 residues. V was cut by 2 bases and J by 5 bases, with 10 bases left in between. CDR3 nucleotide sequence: TGTGCCAGCAGTTTAACCAGGGCGGATCAGCCCCAGCATTTT. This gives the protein CASSLTRADQPQHF.

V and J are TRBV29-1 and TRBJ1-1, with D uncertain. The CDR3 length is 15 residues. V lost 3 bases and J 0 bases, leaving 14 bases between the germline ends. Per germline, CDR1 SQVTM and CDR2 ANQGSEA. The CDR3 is CSVEGGKSMNTEAFF. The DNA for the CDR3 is TGCAGCGTTGAGGGTGGAAAAAGCATGAACACTGAAGCTTTCTTT.

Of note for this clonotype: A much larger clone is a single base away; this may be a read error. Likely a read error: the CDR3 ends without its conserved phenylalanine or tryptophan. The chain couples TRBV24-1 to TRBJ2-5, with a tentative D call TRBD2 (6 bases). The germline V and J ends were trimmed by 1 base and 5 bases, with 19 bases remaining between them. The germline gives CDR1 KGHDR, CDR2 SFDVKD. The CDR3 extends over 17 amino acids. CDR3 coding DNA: TGTGCCACCAGTGATTTAGGCGCGGGGAGGAGAGATGAGACCCAGTACCTC. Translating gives CATSDLGAGRRDETQYL.

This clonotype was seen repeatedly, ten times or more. CDR3 DNA sequence: TGTGCCAGCAGTGTAGGACTCGGTAATGAAAAACTGTTTTTT. Its protein product is CASSVGLGNEKLFF. The chain carries TRBV28 and TRBJ1-4; unclear D gene. Between the trimmed V and J ends, which lost 5 bases and 4 bases, there was a span of 11 bases. CDR1 and CDR2 from the germline V gene are MDHEN and SYDVKM. The CDR3 consists of 14 residues.

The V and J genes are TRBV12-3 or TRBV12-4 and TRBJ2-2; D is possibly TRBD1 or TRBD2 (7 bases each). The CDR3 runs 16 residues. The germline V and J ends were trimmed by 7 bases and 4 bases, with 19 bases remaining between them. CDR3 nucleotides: TGTGCCAGCAAGGCGCCGGGCAGGGGGGGCACCGGGGAGCTGTTTTTT. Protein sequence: CASKAPGRGGTGELFF.

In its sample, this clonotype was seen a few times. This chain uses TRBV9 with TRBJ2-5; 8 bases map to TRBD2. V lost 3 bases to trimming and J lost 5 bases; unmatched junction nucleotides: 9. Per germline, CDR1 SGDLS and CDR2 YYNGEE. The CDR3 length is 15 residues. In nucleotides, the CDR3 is TGTGCCAGCAGCGACGGGGGGGCGGAGGATGAGACCCAGTACTTC. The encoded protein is CASSDGGAEDETQYF.

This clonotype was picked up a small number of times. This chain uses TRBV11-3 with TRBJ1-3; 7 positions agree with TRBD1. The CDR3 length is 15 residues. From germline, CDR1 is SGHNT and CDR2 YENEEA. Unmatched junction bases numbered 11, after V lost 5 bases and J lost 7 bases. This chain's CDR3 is CASSLTGAYANTIYF. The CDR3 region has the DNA TGTGCCAGCAGCCTCACAGGGGCGTATGCGAACACCATATATTTT.

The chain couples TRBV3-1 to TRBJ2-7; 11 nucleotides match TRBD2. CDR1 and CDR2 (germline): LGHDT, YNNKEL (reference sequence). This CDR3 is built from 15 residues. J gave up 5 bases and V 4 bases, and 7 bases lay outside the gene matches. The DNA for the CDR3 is TGTGCCAGCAGCCCTCAACTAGCGGGAGTTGACGAGCAGTACTTC. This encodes CASSPQLAGVDEQYF.

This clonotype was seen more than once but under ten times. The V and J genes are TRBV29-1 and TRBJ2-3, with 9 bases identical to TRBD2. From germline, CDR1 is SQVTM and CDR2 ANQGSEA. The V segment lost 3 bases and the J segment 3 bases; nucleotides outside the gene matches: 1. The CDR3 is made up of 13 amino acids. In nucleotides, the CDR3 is TGCAGCGTTGATCTAGCGGGAACAGATACGCAGTATTTT. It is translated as CSVDLAGTDTQYF.